These 8 T cell receptor beta chains originate from one sample sequenced in a study of blood T cell repertoires in COVID-19 (dated by TCRdb to about 2020). The library was generated by the immunoSEQ multiplex PCR assay. This is the immuneACCESS table as TCRdb keeps it, with only in-frame sequences that have V and J called. A part of the clones is gone; compared with another copy, unresolved V genes explain less than half, and the rest is unexplained. A total of about 280,000 clones appear in this sample, about 85% of them only once. Together, the top ten hold about 14% of the sample. Sequenced input: peripheral blood. Source of these receptors: a human donor in a cohort sampled during active COVID-19.

The chain is built from TRBV18 and TRBJ2-2; 13 bases match TRBD2. Trimming removed 3 bases from V and 7 bases from J; junction bases left unmatched: 5. The germline CDR1 and CDR2 sequences are KGHSH and LQKENI. The CDR3 covers 16 residues. CDR3 protein: CASSPRTSGSHGELFF. As DNA, the CDR3 is TGTGCCAGCTCACCCCGGACTAGCGGGAGTCACGGGGAGCTGTTTTTT.

The chain carries TRBV29-1 and TRBJ1-1; D is unresolved. The CDR3 covers 13 residues. CDR1 and CDR2 (germline): SQVTM, ANQGSEA. Trimming took off 8 bases at V and 1 base at J, with 14 bases between the two ends. The DNA of the CDR3 is TGCAGCACCCTGAGGAGCAGGAACACTGAAGCTTTCTTT. Translating it yields CSTLRSRNTEAFF.

The chain recombines TRBV6-2 or TRBV6-3 with TRBJ2-7; 10 positions agree with TRBD2. V lost 0 bases and J lost 2; bases outside the gene matches: 7. CDR3 length: 17 amino acids. The germline V gene has CDR1 MNHEY and CDR2 SVGEGT. CDR3 nucleotides: TGTGCCAGCAGTTACTCAAGAGCGGGAGGGCGTACCTACGAGCAGTACTTC. The encoded protein is CASSYSRAGGRTYEQYF.

This clone came up a few times. The genes are TRBV12-5 and TRBJ2-5; D may be TRBD2 (7 bases). The V and J ends lost 2 bases and 1 base respectively, with 11 bases between them. The CDR3 extends over 15 amino acids. Germline CDR1 LGHNT, CDR2 FRNRAP. CDR3 sequence reads: CASGLRRGGQETQYF. DNA for the CDR3: TGTGCTAGTGGTTTGAGGAGGGGGGGCCAAGAGACCCAGTACTTC.

The chain is built from TRBV7-6 and TRBJ1-6, with TRBD1 identical over 7 bases. Germline V gene data show CDR1 as SGHVS and CDR2 as FNYEAQ. Unmatched junction bases numbered 24, after V lost 4 bases and J lost 9 bases. The CDR3 totals 20 residues. CDR3 amino acids: CASSSLLAKTGNSVVSPLHF. CDR3 DNA sequence: TGTGCCAGCAGCTCTCTATTAGCCAAGACAGGGAATAGTGTGGTTTCACCCCTCCACTTT.

The genes are TRBV5-5 and TRBJ2-3, with D possibly being TRBD2 (5 bases). V was clipped by 3 bases and J by 2 bases, with 10 bases between them. Germline CDR1 SGHKS, CDR2 YYEKEE (reference sequence). This CDR3 comprises 14 residues. The CDR3 spells CASSSIAYTDTQYF. CDR3 in DNA: TGTGCCAGCAGCTCAATAGCGTACACAGATACGCAGTATTTT.

This clone is a singleton in its sample. The rearrangement joins TRBV5-4 to TRBJ2-3, with 10 bases that match TRBD1. Germline trimming cut 3 bases from V and 5 bases from J; bases unmatched to any gene: 6. CDR1 and CDR2 from the germline V gene are SGHNT and YYREEE (reference sequence). This CDR3 region has 15 residues. Here the CDR3 reads CASSSDRGLRDTQYF. DNA for the CDR3: TGTGCCAGCAGCTCAGACAGGGGGCTGAGAGATACGCAGTATTTT.

The CDR3 protein is CASRSIAGSSYTDTQYF. The CDR3 DNA follows: TGTGCCAGCAGATCTATAGCGGGATCCTCGTACACAGATACGCAGTATTTT. The gene calls are TRBV7-8 and TRBJ2-3; 8 bases fit TRBD2. J was trimmed by 2 bases and V by 6 bases; bases with no gene match: 13. This CDR3 has 17 residues. In germline, CDR1 is SGHVS, CDR2 FQNEAQ.